This T cell receptor (beta chain) was identified during a study of T cell changes during pregnancy in multiple sclerosis (dated by TCRdb to 2018 to 2020). Study-wide context: Changes in the T cell repertoire over the course of pregnancy were examined in this study in women with multiple sclerosis.

For CDR1 and CDR2, the germline V gene lists MGHRA and YSYEKL. Unmatched junction bases come to 7, with V trimmed by 4 bases and J by 3 bases. The CDR3 sequence holds 16 residues, the cysteine and phenylalanine included. Of all the DNA, just the CDR3 is kept, 48 bases in frame from base 1. Libraries came from the immunoSEQ multiplex PCR assay. TCRdb carries this immuneACCESS record with in-frame sequences only. Its versions omit some clonotypes, under half of them owing to an unresolved V gene in the studies checked, with the rest unexplained. The sample table records about 40,000 clones; 93% of these occur just once. The leading ten clones occupy around 8.3% of the sample. Turning to this clone: Its cognate antigen has yet to be identified. Per-base qualities were not stored, and no clone one base away is much larger.

This clonotype was sampled from a female donor with multiple sclerosis, enrolled in a pregnancy study. The chain links TRBV4-1 with TRBJ2-1; 9 junctional bases match TRBD2. The sequenced sample was CD8+ T cells from peripheral blood mononuclear cells, obtained in the third trimester of pregnancy. At the DNA level, the sequence is TGCGCCAGCAGCCCTGTTGAGCGGGGGGACTACAATGAGCAGTTCTTC. Translated, this is CASSPVERGDYNEQFF.